This entry concerns a single TCR beta chain. Other DNA sequences in this specimen translate into the identical CDR3. This specimen comes from a study of blood T cell repertoires in COVID-19. The germline V gene has CDR1 SGHTA and CDR2 FQGNSA. The CDR3 contains 13 residues. V was trimmed by 0 bases and J by 4 bases, leaving 6 bases between them. In the study's own analysis: From reference gene primer amplification, estimates of nucleated cell counts were derived. Generated by immunoSEQ multiplex PCR, the TCRdb table keeps only in-frame clones and is missing some. V, J and clone size are taken as reported in that table, and D and trimming were inferred from the DNA itself. There are approximately 80,000 clones in the sample; 88% occur only once, and 40% to 55% lies in the top ten.

The genes are TRBV7-2 and TRBJ2-5; D is perhaps TRBD2 (6 bases). This TCR came from a human donor in a cohort sampled during active COVID-19. The source material was peripheral blood. The CDR3 sequence is CASSLAGGETQYF. DNA for the CDR3: TGTGCCAGCAGCTTAGCCGGGGGAGAGACCCAGTACTTC.